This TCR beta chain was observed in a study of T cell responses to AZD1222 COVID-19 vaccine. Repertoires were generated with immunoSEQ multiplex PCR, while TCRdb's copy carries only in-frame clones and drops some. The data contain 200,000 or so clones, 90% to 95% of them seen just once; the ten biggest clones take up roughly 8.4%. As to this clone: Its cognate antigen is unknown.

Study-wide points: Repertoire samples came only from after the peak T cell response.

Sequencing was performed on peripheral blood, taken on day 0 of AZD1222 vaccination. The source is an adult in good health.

The CDR3 loop is CASSPEGAGELFF. In DNA form, the CDR3 reads TGTGCCAGCAGTCCTGAGGGGGCCGGGGAGCTGTTTTTT. J is TRBJ2-2 and V is TRBV12-3 or TRBV12-4; TRBD1 is a possible D gene (6 bases). The CDR3 consists of 13 residues. V gave up 5 bases and J gave up 6 bases, with 10 bases separating them.